This T cell receptor beta chain was sequenced for a study of blood T cells in healthy people across ages. Alongside a J-beta primer mix, a sample-barcoded 5' primer served in a second PCR lasting 7 to 11 cycles. One entry per CDR3 protein results from TCRdb running MiXCR on the 5' RACE reads. The table lists about 1,000,000 distinct CDR3 sequences, roughly 45% of them singletons. The V and J ends lost 5 bases and 4 bases respectively, with 9 bases between them. The CDR3 runs to 14 residues. The V gene's germline CDR1 is SGHTA and CDR2 FQGNSA. V gene TRBV7-2 combines with J gene TRBJ2-6, with no clear D. The material sequenced was blood. This TCR was sampled from a woman aged 60-75 years in good health. CDR3 sequence reads: CASSPPRGANVLTF. In nucleotides, the CDR3 is TGTGCCAGCAGCCCGCCCCGAGGGGCCAACGTCCTGACTTTC. Looking up the rest from reference TRBV7-2 and TRBJ2-6 gives the full variable domain: GAGVSQSPSNKVTEKGKDVELRCDPISGHTALYWYRQSLGQGLEFLIYFQGNSAPDKSGLPSDRFSAERTGGSVSTLTIQRTQQEDSAVYLCASSPPRGANVLTFGAGSRLTVL.